This T cell receptor beta chain appears in the sequencing data of a study of a mutant IDH1 vaccine in newly diagnosed glioma. At the level of the study: The study gave patients eight vaccinations in weeks 1, 3, 5, 7, 11, 15, 19, 23. In some groups vaccination began 4-6 weeks post-radiotherapy; others received it with temozolomide. Findings of the study overall: Pseudoprogression apparently tracked independently of changes in top peripheral T cell clonotypes.

Of note for this clone: The target antigen is unknown.

The V segment lost 4 bases and the J segment 2 bases; nucleotides outside the gene matches: 8. CDR3 length: 17 amino acids. Germline assignment: CDR1 MDHEN and CDR2 SYDVKM. Regarding time point: week 5, during vaccination. It was 300 ug of mutant IDH1 20-mer peptide that made up each vaccine dose, given with topical imiquimod. New IDH1-mutant, ATRX-lost WHO grade 3 or 4 astrocytomas occurred in donors. Clones were sequenced by immunoSEQ multiplex PCR, and TCRdb holds only the in-frame ones, with some missing. The sample contains around 29,000 clones, about 90% of which appear only once. The material was peripheral blood mononuclear cells (PBMCs), obtained from a glioma patient whose treatment included an IDH1 peptide vaccine. The clonotype was recovered from a woman between 40 and 50 years old with glioma. Some clones in this sample may be carry-over from other donors' samples. The chain carries TRBV28 and TRBJ2-7, with 13 positions matching TRBD2. CDR3 amino acids: CASSSTGTSGTPYEQYF. The CDR3 bases are TGTGCCAGCAGTTCAACTGGGACTAGCGGGACTCCCTACGAGCAGTACTTC.